These 12 T cell receptor beta chains were all obtained from the same sample, sequenced in a study of blood T cell repertoires in COVID-19. The method was immunoSEQ multiplex PCR; TCRdb's version includes in-frame clones alone and lacks a portion of them. Of around 76,000 clones listed, 75% to 85% were seen once; the top ten hold 5.5% to 8%. Sequencing input: peripheral blood. These receptors all come from a man aged 25-40 years with COVID-19, enrolled during active disease.

This sequence joins TRBV12-3 or TRBV12-4 and TRBJ2-7; D perhaps matches TRBD2 (5 bases). The CDR3 runs to 13 residues. Trimming removed 3 bases at V and 1 base at J, with 7 bases between. CDR3 sequence (DNA): TGTGCCAGCAGTTTTCGGGGATCCTACGAGCAGTACTTC. This codes for CASSFRGSYEQYF.

CDR3 in DNA: TGTGCCAGCAGCTTAGCTAGCGGGACGACCGGGGAGCTGTTTTTT. Its translation: CASSLASGTTGELFF. The chain joins TRBV11-2 to TRBJ2-2; the match to TRBD2 covers 9 bases. V gave up 1 base and J gave up 5 bases; unmatched junction bases: 2. From germline, CDR1 is SGHAT and CDR2 FQNNGV. This CDR3 is built from 15 residues.

The CDR3 nucleotides read TGTGCCATCAGTGAGCCGATACAGGGCCCCATGAACACTGAAGCTTTCTTT. This sequence encodes CAISEPIQGPMNTEAFF. The chain has TRBV10-3 and TRBJ1-1; possibly TRBD1 for D (6 bases). Between the trimmed V and J ends, which lost 2 bases and 0 bases, there was a span of 16 bases. This CDR3 is 17 amino acids long. Germline V lookup: CDR1 ENHRY, CDR2 SYGVKD.

The chain combines TRBV18 with TRBJ1-6; 9 positions agree with TRBD1. After removal of 3 bases from V and 10 bases from J, the junction contained 13 bases not matched to a gene. CDR1 is KGHSH, CDR2 LQKENI, per germline. The CDR3 loop spans 17 amino acids. Here the CDR3 reads CASSPLLSGTGRSPLHF. The CDR3 DNA sequence: TGTGCCAGCTCACCGCTATTGAGTGGGACAGGGAGGTCACCCCTCCACTTT.

V and J are TRBV28 and TRBJ1-5, with 9 nucleotides matching TRBD1. The CDR3 spans 18 residues. Germline CDR1 reads MDHEN; CDR2 reads SYDVKM. V dropped 4 bases and J dropped 7; count of bases not matched to a gene: 17. The CDR3 loop reads CASSSLSQGQGKGQPQHF. In nucleotides, the CDR3 is TGTGCCAGCAGTTCGCTCTCCCAAGGACAGGGGAAAGGCCAGCCCCAGCATTTT.

The chain joins TRBV28 to TRBJ2-1; TRBD1 matches at 8 bases. CDR1 MDHEN and CDR2 SYDVKM come from the germline V gene. J lost 2 bases, V lost 4 bases, and 7 bases had no gene match. This CDR3 is 16 amino acids long. As DNA, the CDR3 is TGTGCCAGCAGTTCAACAGGGGGACGGACCTACAATGAGCAGTTCTTC. This codes for CASSSTGGRTYNEQFF. The whole variable domain, remainder taken from reference TRBV28 and TRBJ2-1, is DVKVTQSSRYLVKRTGEKVFLECVQDMDHENMFWYRQDPGLGLRLIYFSYDVKMKEKGDIPEGYSVSREKKERFSLILESASTNQTSMYLCASSSTGGRTYNEQFFGPGTRLTVL.

This clone was observed a single time. The rearrangement links TRBV28 to TRBJ2-7, with D unclear. This CDR3 has 13 residues. Trimming pared 3 bases from V and 2 bases from J, leaving 8 bases between. The germline V gene encodes CDR1 MDHEN and CDR2 SYDVKM. CDR3 in DNA: TGTGCCAGCAGTTTTAGCCTGCCCTACGAGCAGTACTTC. Translation gives CASSFSLPYEQYF. The full variable domain, rest sourced from reference TRBV28 and TRBJ2-7, is DVKVTQSSRYLVKRTGEKVFLECVQDMDHENMFWYRQDPGLGLRLIYFSYDVKMKEKGDIPEGYSVSREKKERFSLILESASTNQTSMYLCASSFSLPYEQYFGPGTRLTVT.

This clone showed up just a few times. The CDR3 region has the DNA TGTGCCAGTAGTCCCCGGCGGGATAATGAAAAACTGTTTTTT. This translates into CASSPRRDNEKLFF. The V call is TRBV19, the J call TRBJ1-4; the D is unclear. V was shortened by 5 bases and J by 4 bases, with 11 bases between the two germline ends. The CDR3 loop spans 14 amino acids. Germline V gene lookup returns CDR1 LNHDA and CDR2 SQIVND (reference sequence).

The chain uses TRBV18 and TRBJ2-5; 12 positions match TRBD1. CDR1 is KGHSH and CDR2 is LQKENI in the germline V gene. This CDR3 is built from 15 residues. V trimming: 4 bases; J trimming: 5 bases; junction bases outside the gene matches: 5. This CDR3 reads CASSRSGTGGETQYF. In nucleotides, the CDR3 is TGTGCCAGCTCACGATCCGGGACAGGGGGCGAGACCCAGTACTTC.

The chain is built from TRBV29-1 and TRBJ2-5, with D unresolved. Per the germline V gene, CDR1 is SQVTM and CDR2 is ANQGSEA. The CDR3 extends over 14 amino acids. The ends were cut back, 4 bases at V and 0 bases at J, with 12 bases in the middle. CDR3 protein: CSVAKKENQETQYF. CDR3 coding DNA: TGCAGCGTTGCGAAAAAGGAGAACCAAGAGACCCAGTACTTC. The whole variable domain, remainder taken from reference TRBV29-1 and TRBJ2-5, is SAVISQKPSRDICQRGTSLTIQCQVDSQVTMMFWYRQQPGQSLTLIATANQGSEATYESGFVIDKFPISRPNLTFSTLTVSNMSPEDSSIYLCSVAKKENQETQYFGPGTRLLVL.

The chain couples TRBV24-1 to TRBJ1-1, with unresolved D. V was clipped by 5 bases and J by 2 bases, with 8 bases between them. The V gene's germline CDR1 is KGHDR and CDR2 SFDVKD. The CDR3 covers 13 residues. The CDR3 spells CATSGTVNTEAFF. The CDR3 bases are TGTGCCACCAGTGGTACAGTTAACACTGAAGCTTTCTTT.

The chain combines TRBV28 with TRBJ2-7; 10 nucleotides agree with TRBD2. CDR3 length: 13 amino acids. Germline lookup yields CDR1 MDHEN and CDR2 SYDVKM. With V trimmed by 6 bases and J by 8 bases, 7 bases remained unmatched. CDR3 DNA: TGTGCCAGCAGGGGGCTAGCGGGAGACAAGCAGTACTTC. Encoded protein: CASRGLAGDKQYF. Looking up the rest from reference TRBV28 and TRBJ2-7 gives the full variable domain: DVKVTQSSRYLVKRTGEKVFLECVQDMDHENMFWYRQDPGLGLRLIYFSYDVKMKEKGDIPEGYSVSREKKERFSLILESASTNQTSMYLCASRGLAGDKQYFGPGTRLTVT.